The source of this T cell receptor (beta chain) is a study of T-cell reconstitution after alpha-beta-depleted transplantation in children. Trimming left V 2 bases short and J 7 bases short, with 12 bases between. This CDR3 has 14 residues. Germline assignment: CDR1 MRHNA and CDR2 SNTAGT. This clonotype was observed a handful of times. Preparation of the TCRbeta library was carried out with unique molecular identifiers. TCRdb ran MiXCR on the PCR reads and lists one entry per CDR3 protein. Of about 500,000 distinct CDR3 sequences in the sample, about 33% were seen once. The source material was PBMCs from the stem cell graft donor, sampled from the stem cell graft. The chain recombines TRBV6-4 with TRBJ2-1, with D unresolved. The clonotype was recovered from a human donor who donated a stem cell graft to a child with aplastic anemia. CDR3 region: CASSDGTPFNEQFF. CDR3 in DNA: TGTGCCAGCAGTGACGGTACGCCCTTTAATGAGCAGTTCTTC.